The sample holds many counts of the clone carrying this TCR beta chain. This record belongs to a study of T cells in Graves' hyperthyroidism and ophthalmopathy. Diagnosing involved the use of clinical symptoms, serum thyroxine and TRAb, thyroid ultrasound and orbital computed tomography. The source of the PBMCs was 8.5 to 10 ml of fresh peripheral blood. The CDR3 covers 21 residues. V lost 1 base and J 0 bases, leaving 25 bases between the germline ends. Germline CDR1 reads MDHEN; CDR2 reads SYDVKM. TCR beta CDR3 regions were amplified from RNA transcripts. Primed by the HTBI set, a first-round RT-PCR was run on the TCR CDR3. TCRdb fed the multiplex PCR reads into MiXCR, producing one record per CDR3 protein. Of a few hundred thousand distinct CDR3 sequences listed, 15% to 18% are singletons.

Sequenced material: blood. This receptor was obtained from a woman in her thirties with Graves' hyperthyroidism. The chain recombines TRBV28 with TRBJ1-5; perhaps TRBD1 as D (6 bases). The CDR3 nucleotides are TGTGCCAGCAGTTTATTAGCGGGGACGGGACAAGGCATCCTTAGCAATCAGCCCCAGCATTTT. It translates to CASSLLAGTGQGILSNQPQHF.